Presented here are 17 T cell receptor beta chains from one specimen sequenced in a study of blood T cell repertoires in COVID-19. The repertoire was sequenced with immunoSEQ multiplex PCR; TCRdb's copy has only in-frame clones and lacks some. The profile shows a few hundred thousand clones, approximately 82% of them singletons. Source material: peripheral blood. Receptor source: a man aged 45-65 years with active or convalescent COVID-19.

The V call is TRBV5-1, the J call TRBJ2-7, with 7 bases matching TRBD2. The CDR3 contains 15 residues. Germline lookup yields CDR1 SGHRS and CDR2 YFSETQ. Unmatched junction bases numbered 5, after V lost 2 bases and J lost 0 bases. CDR3 sequence: CASSLAGKPSYEQYF. DNA for the CDR3: TGCGCCAGCAGCTTAGCGGGAAAACCCTCCTACGAGCAGTACTTC.

V usage is TRBV5-4 and J usage is TRBJ1-1; TRBD1 aligns across 7 bases. The CDR3 spans 15 residues. J lost 3 bases, V lost 4 bases, and 9 bases had no gene match. Germline V gives CDR1 SGHNT, CDR2 YYREEE (reference sequence). CDR3 DNA sequence: TGTGCCAGCAGCCTGGGGCTAGGGGGCGACACTGAAGCTTTCTTT. Protein product: CASSLGLGGDTEAFF.

Only one count was recorded for this clone. The rearrangement uses TRBV4-2 and TRBJ2-7; tentative D call: TRBD2 (6 bases). The CDR3 has 15 amino acids. Trimming left V 4 bases short and J 1 base short, with 14 bases between. The germline gives CDR1 LGHNA, CDR2 YNFKEQ. The CDR3 DNA sequence: TGTGCCAGCAGCCCCCTCGAGGGGACTTCCTACGAGCAGTACTTC. This encodes CASSPLEGTSYEQYF.

The V call is TRBV28, the J call TRBJ1-2; tentatively, D is TRBD1 (5 bases). The CDR3 runs to 14 residues. Germline V gene lookup returns CDR1 MDHEN and CDR2 SYDVKM. V was clipped by 3 bases and J by 4 bases, with 12 bases between them. CDR3 in amino acids: CASSFLDRIYGYTF. CDR3 nucleotide sequence: TGTGCCAGCAGTTTCCTCGACAGAATCTATGGCTACACCTTC.

The rearrangement joins TRBV5-1 to TRBJ1-2, with TRBD1 matching 8 bases. CDR3 size: 15 residues. V was pared by 4 bases and J by 8 bases, with 13 bases of the junction left unmatched. Germline V CDR1 and CDR2: SGHRS, YFSETQ. The CDR3 coding sequence is TGCGCCAGCAGCCTTAGGGTACAGGGGGTTTTCGGCTACACCTTC. Protein: CASSLRVQGVFGYTF.

Concerning this clone: Other nucleotide sequences in the sample specify the same CDR3. The chain has TRBV6-5 and TRBJ1-5, with a tentative D call TRBD1 (5 bases). This CDR3 spans 14 amino acids. V dropped 4 bases and J dropped 1 base, with 8 bases sitting between them. Germline CDR1 reads MNHEY; CDR2 reads SVGAGI. CDR3 sequence: CASSSGVSNQPQHF. For the CDR3, the DNA is TGTGCCAGCAGTTCGGGGGTGAGCAATCAGCCCCAGCATTTT.

This clone was counted only a few times. The chain uses TRBV19 and TRBJ1-1; TRBD1 aligns across 8 bases. Germline V lookup: CDR1 LNHDA, CDR2 SQIVND (reference sequence). The V segment lost 6 bases and the J segment 1 base; nucleotides outside the gene matches: 4. This CDR3 contains 14 residues. The CDR3 region is CASSVQGGNTEAFF. The CDR3 region has the DNA TGTGCCAGTAGCGTACAGGGGGGGAACACTGAAGCTTTCTTT.

The V call is TRBV6-6, the J call TRBJ1-5, with D perhaps matching TRBD1 (6 bases). V lost 3 bases and J lost 6, with 15 bases in between. CDR3 length: 15 residues. Per the germline V gene, CDR1 is MNHNY and CDR2 is SVGAGI (reference sequence). The CDR3 region is CASSYSGGGGQPQHF. The DNA of the CDR3 is TGTGCCAGCAGTTATTCGGGGGGCGGCGGTCAGCCCCAGCATTTT.

V is TRBV6-6 and J is TRBJ1-4; TRBD1 matches 9 bases. J was trimmed by 2 bases and V by 8 bases; bases with no gene match: 9. This CDR3 spans 16 amino acids. Germline CDR1 reads MNHNY; CDR2 reads SVGAGI (reference sequence). The CDR3 spells CASRSQGARTNEKLFF. As DNA, the CDR3 is TGTGCCAGCCGATCACAGGGGGCGCGGACTAATGAAAAACTGTTTTTT.

This clone came up once. The gene calls are TRBV7-8 and TRBJ1-2; TRBD1 aligns across 8 bases. This CDR3 is 16 amino acids long. Losses at the gene ends were 4 bases for V and 0 bases for J; bases not matched to a gene: 7. Germline V gene data show CDR1 as SGHVS and CDR2 as FQNEAQ. In DNA form, the CDR3 reads TGTGCCAGCAGCTCTGGGACAGGAGCCCCTAACTATGGCTACACCTTC. Translating it yields CASSSGTGAPNYGYTF. Using reference TRBV7-8 and TRBJ1-2 for the parts outside the CDR3, the full variable domain is GAGVSQSPRYKVAKRGQDVALRCDPISGHVSLFWYQQALGQGPEFLTYFQNEAQLDKSGLPSDRFFAERPEGSVSTLKIQRTQQEDSAVYLCASSSGTGAPNYGYTFGSGTRLTVV.

The CDR3 nucleotides are TGTGCCAGCAGGTCTACAGGGGGCTTAGGAGAGACCCAGTACTTC. Its protein product is CASRSTGGLGETQYF. The rearrangement links TRBV28 to TRBJ2-5; 9 bases are shared with TRBD1. Germline CDR1 and CDR2: MDHEN and SYDVKM. Germline trimming cut 6 bases from V and 4 bases from J; bases unmatched to any gene: 9. The CDR3 runs to 15 residues.

The chain joins TRBV15 to TRBJ2-7; tentatively, D is TRBD2 (6 bases). CDR1 and CDR2 (germline): LNHNV, YYDKDF (reference sequence). The CDR3 covers 13 residues. V lost 7 bases and J lost 7, with 17 bases in between. The CDR3 spells CATKGLPAGEQYF. The DNA for the CDR3 is TGTGCCACCAAGGGACTCCCCGCGGGGGAGCAGTACTTC.

The chain joins TRBV21-1 to TRBJ1-5; no check of the table's D call, TRBD1, against the DNA was made. TRBV21-1 is tagged as a pseudogene. The CDR3 contains 15 residues. The CDR3 reads CASSGYRGCNQPQHF. The CDR3, as DNA: TGTGCCAGCAGCGGCTACAGGGGATGCAATCAGCCCCAGCATTTT.

This clone occurred a few times. The V call is TRBV5-1, the J call TRBJ1-2; TRBD1 aligns across 11 bases. The J segment lost 5 bases and the V segment lost 4 bases, leaving 4 bases of the junction unmatched. In germline, CDR1 is SGHRS, CDR2 YFSETQ. This CDR3 has 14 amino acids. The chain's CDR3 is CASSPGQGAYGYTF. DNA for the CDR3: TGCGCCAGCAGCCCCGGACAGGGGGCTTATGGCTACACCTTC.

The CDR3 region is CASTKTGAFQPQHF. CDR3 coding DNA: TGTGCCAGCACTAAGACAGGGGCGTTTCAGCCCCAGCATTTT. V usage is TRBV28 and J usage is TRBJ1-5; 8 nucleotides line up with TRBD1. CDR1 and CDR2 from the germline V gene are MDHEN and SYDVKM. CDR3 length equals 14 residues. V lost 7 bases, J lost 6 bases, and 8 bases stayed unmatched.

V is TRBV27 and J is TRBJ2-1; TRBD2 matches 8 bases. From germline, CDR1 is MNHEY and CDR2 SMNVEV (reference sequence). This CDR3 contains 15 residues. V shed 7 bases, J shed 3 bases, and the junction held 8 bases outside the gene matches. The CDR3 DNA follows: TGTGCCAGCACTCCTCGGGGGGGAGGCTACAATGAGCAGTTCTTC. Translating it yields CASTPRGGGYNEQFF.

The V and J genes are TRBV9 and TRBJ2-1, with a weak D call TRBD2 (11 bases). The V and J ends lost 0 bases and 7 bases respectively, with 26 bases between them. Germline CDR1 reads SGDLS; CDR2 reads YYNGEE. The length of the CDR3 is 19 residues. The CDR3 reads CASSVATSGTGVDRNEQFF. DNA of the CDR3: TGTGCCAGCAGCGTAGCGACTAGCGGGACAGGGGTAGACAGGAATGAGCAGTTCTTC.